This section outlines one TCR beta chain sequence together with its context. This sample is part of a study of blood T cell repertoires in COVID-19. Study in general: Researchers got acute and convalescent COVID-19 samples from the United States, Italy and Spain. T cells, B-cell-depleted T cells, or PBMCs provided the cDNA or gDNA that served as material.

Method: immunoSEQ multiplex PCR; TCRdb's copy keeps in-frame clones and lacks some. The sample holds hundreds of thousands of clones, 70% to 90% seen once. The germline V gene has CDR1 SGHDT and CDR2 YYEEEE. Trimming pared 2 bases from V and 4 bases from J, leaving 13 bases between. The CDR3 loop spans 15 amino acids. The sample taken for sequencing was peripheral blood. The J gene is TRBJ2-4, the V gene TRBV5-6; a possible D gene is TRBD1 (6 bases). The TCR comes from a woman between 25 and 40 years old who had recovered from COVID-19. The CDR3 loop reads CASSFTGIGKNIQYF. Written as DNA, the CDR3 is TGTGCCAGCAGCTTCACAGGGATTGGGAAAAACATTCAGTACTTC.